This TCR beta chain was sequenced for a study of OX40 agonist ivuxolimab in advanced cancers. Study-level information: Cohort: roughly 80% men, mean age approximately 60, aged about 20 to 79.

Clones were sequenced by immunoSEQ multiplex PCR, and TCRdb holds only the in-frame ones, with some missing. Here the sample spans 45,000 to 65,000 clones, roughly four fifths being singletons. This clonotype originated in an adult with an advanced solid tumor such as melanoma, head and neck, liver or kidney cancer. This material consisted of CD4+ or CD8+ T cells sorted from blood, taken in a trial of the OX40 agonist ivuxolimab.

The CDR3 region is CASSSTLAGGQETQYF. DNA of the CDR3: TGTGCCAGCAGTTCAACGTTGGCGGGGGGTCAAGAGACCCAGTACTTC. The gene calls are TRBV27 and TRBJ2-5; 8 bases are shared with TRBD2. After removal of 4 bases from V and 2 bases from J, the junction contained 9 bases not matched to a gene. The V gene's germline CDR1 is MNHEY and CDR2 SMNVEV (reference sequence). CDR3 size: 16 residues.